These T cell receptor beta chains were read from a single sample in a study of T-cell memory formation after mild COVID-19. TCRdb fed the 5' RACE reads into MiXCR, producing one record per CDR3 protein. Counted here are around 250,000 distinct CDR3 sequences, under 20% occurring once; the ten biggest clones make up approximately 25%. The specimen was PBMCs or a T cell subset sorted from them (not recorded which). All receptors come from a man aged 18 to 29 who had mild COVID-19 (a few samples of this study predate the infection). Cell type and time point are not known. Both conserved end residues are part of each CDR3. The D gene is left open where the match is weak. Where a row states a size, it is once, few, many or the class of an expanded clone; other rows omit it.

V: TRBV6-5
size: many
D: TRBD2
J: TRBJ2-1
DNA: TGTGCCAGCAGTTTAGCGGGGGGACGGAACAATGAGCAGTTCTTC
CDR3: CASSLAGGRNNEQFF

V: TRBV3-1
size: few
D: .
J: TRBJ1-5
DNA: TGTGCCAGCAGCCAAGGCCAGGGGTACAATCAGCCCCAGCATTTT
CDR3: CASSQGQGYNQPQHF

V: TRBV12-3/TRBV12-4
size: .
D: .
J: TRBJ2-2
DNA: TGTGCCAGTGCCACCGGGGAGCTGTTTTTT
CDR3: CASATGELFF

V: TRBV12-3/TRBV12-4
size: few
D: .
J: TRBJ2-1
DNA: TGTGCCAGCAGTTTGCAGGGACAGTTCTTC
CDR3: CASSLQGQFF

V: TRBV5-1
size: few
D: .
J: TRBJ2-1
DNA: TGCGCCAGCAGCTTGTCAAGGTTCTACTCCTACAATGAGCAGTTCTTC
CDR3: CASSLSRFYSYNEQFF

V: TRBV20-1
size: .
D: .
J: TRBJ1-2
DNA: TGCAGTGCCCTCTCATCCGGGACGGTTAACTATGGCTACACCTTC
CDR3: CSALSSGTVNYGYTF

V: TRBV7-9
size: few
D: .
J: TRBJ1-2
DNA: TGTGCCAGCAGCCCGCAGTATGGCTACACCTTC
CDR3: CASSPQYGYTF

V: TRBV12-3/TRBV12-4
size: .
D: .
J: TRBJ2-2
DNA: TGTGCCAGCAGTTTTGAGGGGGCGGGAGCCGGGGAGCTGTTTTTT
CDR3: CASSFEGAGAGELFF

V: TRBV30
size: .
D: .
J: TRBJ2-7
DNA: TGTGCCGGAGGGGCCTACGAGCAGTACTTC
CDR3: CAGGAYEQYF

V: TRBV5-1
size: many
D: .
J: TRBJ2-4
DNA: TGCGCCAGCAGCGAAGCCAAAAACATTCAGTACTTC
CDR3: CASSEAKNIQYF

V: TRBV5-1
size: many
D: .
J: TRBJ2-4
DNA: TGCGCCAGCAGCTTGGGGGGTGCCGAAAACATTCAGTACTTC
CDR3: CASSLGGAENIQYF

V: TRBV7-3
size: .
D: TRBD1
J: TRBJ1-6
DNA: TGTGCCAGCAGCTTAGGGGGGGGACAGACGAATTCACCCCTCCACTTT
CDR3: CASSLGGGQTNSPLHF

V: TRBV7-9
size: few
D: .
J: TRBJ1-2
DNA: TGTGCCAGCAGCCTACATCATGGCTACACCTTC
CDR3: CASSLHHGYTF

V: TRBV5-4
size: .
D: TRBD1
J: TRBJ1-1
DNA: TGTGCCAGCCTACTGACAGGGGGCATGGGCGCTGAAGCTTTCTTT
CDR3: CASLLTGGMGAEAFF

V: TRBV4-1
size: .
D: .
J: TRBJ2-2
DNA: TGCGCCAGCATCCAAGAGGCTTCGAACACCGGGGAGCTGTTTTTT
CDR3: CASIQEASNTGELFF

V: TRBV27
size: .
D: .
J: TRBJ1-4
DNA: TGTGCCAGCAGCAACCACGGGACTAATGAAAAACTGTTTTTT
CDR3: CASSNHGTNEKLFF

V: TRBV6-1
size: .
D: .
J: TRBJ2-1
DNA: TGTGCCAGCAGTGAAGCTTTTCGGGGTGAGCAGTTCTTC
CDR3: CASSEAFRGEQFF

V: TRBV28
size: many
D: .
J: TRBJ1-3
DNA: TGTGCCAGCAGTTGGGCTGGAAACACCATATATTTT
CDR3: CASSWAGNTIYF

V: TRBV20-1
size: .
D: .
J: TRBJ2-7
DNA: TGCAGCGTGGTAGGGGGCTCCTACGAGCAGTACTTC
CDR3: CSVVGGSYEQYF

V: TRBV20-1
size: few
D: TRBD1
J: TRBJ1-1
DNA: TGCAGTGCCAGGACAGGTTCCGATTTCAGGGCTTTCTTT
CDR3: CSARTGSDFRAFF

V: TRBV4-1
size: .
D: .
J: TRBJ2-5
DNA: TGCGCCAGCACCCTAACGTCTAGGGCAGACCAAGAGACCCAGTACTTC
CDR3: CASTLTSRADQETQYF

V: TRBV5-1
size: few
D: TRBD1
J: TRBJ2-3
DNA: TGCGCCAGCAGAGTCCGACAGGGCTCCACAGATACGCAGTATTTT
CDR3: CASRVRQGSTDTQYF

V: TRBV27
size: many
D: .
J: TRBJ1-2
DNA: TGTGCCAGCAGTTCCACAGGGACCCATGGCTACACCTTC
CDR3: CASSSTGTHGYTF

V: TRBV12-3/TRBV12-4
size: few
D: TRBD1
J: TRBJ1-2
DNA: TGTGCCAGCAGTTCGAGCCCGGGACAGGGAGGGAATGGCTACACCTTC
CDR3: CASSSSPGQGGNGYTF

V: TRBV20-1
size: few
D: .
J: TRBJ2-2
DNA: TGCAGTGCTCTGACGAACACCGGGGAGCTGTTTTTT
CDR3: CSALTNTGELFF

V: TRBV20-1
size: .
D: TRBD1
J: TRBJ1-5
DNA: TGCAGTGCTAGATCAAGACAGGGGAATCAGCCCCAGCATTTT
CDR3: CSARSRQGNQPQHF

V: TRBV7-3
size: .
D: .
J: TRBJ2-2
DNA: TGTGCCAGCAGCGCCAGTGTCGTGGTCACCGGGGAGCTGTTTTTT
CDR3: CASSASVVVTGELFF

V: TRBV20-1
size: .
D: .
J: TRBJ1-2
DNA: TGCAGTGCTAGAGATAACAGGCCGCTTCGGGACACCTTC
CDR3: CSARDNRPLRDTF

V: TRBV18
size: few
D: TRBD1
J: TRBJ2-3
DNA: TGTGCCAGCTCATGGGCAGGGGGAAGCACAGATACGCAGTATTTT
CDR3: CASSWAGGSTDTQYF

V: TRBV6-2/TRBV6-3
size: .
D: .
J: TRBJ1-5
DNA: TGTGCCAGCAGTTACTATTTCGACCAGCCCCAGCATTTT
CDR3: CASSYYFDQPQHF

V: TRBV9
size: many
D: .
J: TRBJ1-3
DNA: TGTGCCAGCAGCGTAGTCGAGACCCCGGGACACCTCCGAGGAAACACCATATATTTT
CDR3: CASSVVETPGHLRGNTIYF

V: TRBV20-1
size: .
D: .
J: TRBJ1-5
DNA: TGCAGTGCTAGAGATACAGAGCCCCAGCATTTT
CDR3: CSARDTEPQHF

V: TRBV11-1
size: .
D: .
J: TRBJ2-6
DNA: TGTGCCAGCGTGAGCTTCTCTGGGGCCAACGTCCTGACTTTC
CDR3: CASVSFSGANVLTF